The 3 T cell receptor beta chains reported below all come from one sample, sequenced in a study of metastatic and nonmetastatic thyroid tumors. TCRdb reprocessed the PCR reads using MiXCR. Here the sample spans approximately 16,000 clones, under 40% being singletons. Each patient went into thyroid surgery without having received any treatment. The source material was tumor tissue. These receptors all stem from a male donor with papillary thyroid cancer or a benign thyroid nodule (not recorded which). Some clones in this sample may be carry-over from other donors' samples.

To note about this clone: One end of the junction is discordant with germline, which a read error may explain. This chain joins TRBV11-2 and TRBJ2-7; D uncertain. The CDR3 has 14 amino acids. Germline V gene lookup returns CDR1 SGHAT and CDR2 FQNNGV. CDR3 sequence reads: CASSLDLRVYEQYF. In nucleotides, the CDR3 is TGTGCCAGCAGCTTAGATCTAAGGGTCTACGAGCAGTACTTT.

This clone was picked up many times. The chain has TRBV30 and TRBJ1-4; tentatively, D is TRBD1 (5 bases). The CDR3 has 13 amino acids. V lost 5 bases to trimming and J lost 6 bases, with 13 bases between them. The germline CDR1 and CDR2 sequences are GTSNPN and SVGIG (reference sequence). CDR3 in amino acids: CAWGAPGHEKLFF. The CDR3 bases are TGTGCCTGGGGGGCCCCCGGGCATGAAAAACTGTTTTTT.

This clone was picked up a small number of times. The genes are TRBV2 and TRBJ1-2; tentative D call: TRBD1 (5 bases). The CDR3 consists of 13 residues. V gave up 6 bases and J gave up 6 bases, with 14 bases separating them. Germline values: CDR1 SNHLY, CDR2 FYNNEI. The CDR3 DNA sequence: TGTGCCAGCAGGAGGGACGCCGACCATGGCTACACCTTC. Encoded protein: CASRRDADHGYTF.